This TCR beta chain came from a study of shared clonotypes between healthy human individuals. Broader study findings: The researchers took only blood, and tissue repertoires probably look different.

The V gene's germline CDR1 is KGHSH and CDR2 LQKENI. The CDR3 contains 14 residues. Trimming pared 1 base from V and 5 bases from J, leaving 9 bases between. Once extracted for a subset, genomic DNA was divided evenly among several immunoSEQ plates. DNA input for the unsorted PBMC replicate PCRs was about 300 ng, approximately 30,000 T cell genomes. Some clones are missing from TCRdb's copy, which holds only in-frame ones; the method was immunoSEQ multiplex PCR. The profile shows hundreds of thousands of clones, roughly 79% of them singletons. Remarks on this clone: The antigen is unknown.

The TCR was taken from a woman in her 40s in good health. Some clones in this sample may be carry-over from other donors' samples. Specimen: PBMCs. The gene calls are TRBV18 and TRBJ2-1, with D hard to call. The CDR3 is CASSPRVGDNEQFF. CDR3 DNA sequence: TGTGCCAGCTCACCACGGGTGGGCGACAATGAGCAGTTCTTC.